This T cell receptor (beta chain) was retrieved from a study of blood T cell repertoires in COVID-19. Method: immunoSEQ multiplex PCR; TCRdb's copy keeps in-frame clones and lacks some. The data show 65,000 or so clones, approximately 80% seen once. The CDR3 runs to 17 residues. Trimming at V came to 5 bases and at J to 0 bases, leaving 6 bases not matched to a gene. Germline CDR1 MDHEN, CDR2 SYDVKM. The chain is built from TRBV28 and TRBJ1-4, with TRBD1 identical over 10 bases. The sequenced material came from peripheral blood. The TCR sequence derives from a man aged 30 to 39 with COVID-19, enrolled during active disease. The CDR3 region is CASSRPGTGATNEKLFF. The CDR3, as DNA: TGTGCCAGCAGTCGTCCCGGGACAGGGGCAACTAATGAAAAACTGTTTTTT.